The clone carrying this T cell receptor beta chain has ten or more counts. The data derive from a study of naive and memory T cell subsets. Blood and skin TCR RNA was reverse transcribed with alpha and beta constant primers. TCRdb re-analysed the 5' RACE reads in MiXCR, keeping a single row per CDR3 protein. The sample lists about 22,000 distinct CDR3 sequences; less than 5% were seen once. Whole blood, 2.5 ml, came from adult healthy volunteers. This clonotype was obtained from a male donor in good health.

This chain's CDR3 is CASSFEGQVPNTEAFF. For the CDR3, the DNA is TGTGCCAGCAGTTTTGAGGGACAGGTTCCGAACACTGAAGCTTTCTTT. This chain uses TRBV2 with TRBJ1-1, with 8 bases fitting TRBD1. The germline gives CDR1 SNHLY, CDR2 FYNNEI. The CDR3 has 16 residues. After removal of 5 bases from V and 1 base from J, the junction contained 9 bases not matched to a gene. The variable domain in full, completed from reference TRBV2 and TRBJ1-1, reads EPEVTQTPSHQVTQMGQEVILRCVPISNHLYFYWYRQILGQKVEFLVSFYNNEISEKSEIFDDQFSVERPDGSNFTLKIRSTKLEDSAMYFCASSFEGQVPNTEAFFGQGTRLTVV.